These 23 T cell receptor beta chains share one sample of origin, sequenced in a study of beta chain features in type 1 diabetes. Every bit of the isolated RNA underwent reverse transcription, so sequencing read expressed TCRB transcripts. Assay: immunoSEQ multiplex PCR; the TCRdb copy retains only in-frame clones and omits some. This sample yields fewer than 650,000 clones, of which about 16% are seen a single time; approximately 0.093% belongs to the top ten. The sequencing input was naive CD4+ T cells from blood. These receptors were collected from a man aged 18 to 30 in good health.

CDR3 nucleotides: TGTGCCAGCAGCGTAGCGTCTGGAAACACCATATATTTT. It codes for CASSVASGNTIYF. The J gene is TRBJ1-3, the V gene TRBV9; D is unclear. The germline V gene has CDR1 SGDLS and CDR2 YYNGEE. Trimming removed 0 bases at V and 1 base at J, with 2 bases between. The length of the CDR3 is 13 residues. The full variable domain, its missing parts supplied by reference TRBV9 and TRBJ1-3, is DSGVTQTPKHLITATGQRVTLRCSPRSGDLSVYWYQQSLDQGLQFLIQYYNGEERAKGNILERFSAQQFPDLHSELNLSSLELGDSALYFCASSVASGNTIYFGEGSWLTVV.

The rearrangement links TRBV5-1 to TRBJ1-1; D remains ambiguous. Germline V gene lookup returns CDR1 SGHRS and CDR2 YFSETQ. The CDR3 runs to 14 residues. Between the trimmed V and J ends, which lost 0 bases and 5 bases, there was a span of 11 bases. DNA of the CDR3: TGCGCCAGCAGCTTGGGGGGTGTTGGAACTGAAGCTTTCTTT. As protein: CASSLGGVGTEAFF.

The chain employs TRBV4-1 and TRBJ1-2; tentatively, D is TRBD1 (6 bases). The germline V gene has CDR1 MGHRA and CDR2 YSYEKL. The CDR3 spans 16 residues. With 0 bases removed from V and 2 bases from J, the gap between germline ends came to 13 bases. CDR3 nucleotide sequence: TGCGCCAGCAGCCAAGATACTGCTCAGGGGAACTATGGCTACACCTTC. Protein product: CASSQDTAQGNYGYTF.

This chain links TRBV18 with TRBJ2-4; no clear D gene. V gave up 3 bases and J gave up 5 bases, with 8 bases separating them. This CDR3 is 13 amino acids long. Germline assignment: CDR1 KGHSH and CDR2 LQKENI. CDR3 protein: CASSPVLENIQYF. In nucleotides, the CDR3 is TGTGCCAGCTCACCCGTCCTAGAAAACATTCAGTACTTC.

The rearrangement links TRBV9 to TRBJ2-7, with 7 bases lining up with TRBD1. V shed 3 bases, J shed 3 bases, and the junction held 9 bases outside the gene matches. There are 15 residues in the CDR3. The germline V gene has CDR1 SGDLS and CDR2 YYNGEE. The CDR3 loop is CASSASTGAHYEQYF. CDR3 DNA sequence: TGTGCCAGCAGCGCTTCAACAGGGGCCCACTACGAGCAGTACTTC.

The V gene is TRBV11-3, the J gene TRBJ2-3; possible D gene TRBD2, 7 bases. V shed 5 bases and J shed 2 bases, with 20 bases lying between them. The germline gives CDR1 SGHNT, CDR2 YENEEA. The CDR3 totals 17 residues. CDR3 in amino acids: CASSPGRGGIFTDTQYF. DNA for the CDR3: TGTGCCAGCAGCCCTGGGCGCGGGGGCATATTCACAGATACGCAGTATTTT.

The chain links TRBV5-6 to TRBJ1-3; possibly TRBD1 for D (5 bases). Per germline, CDR1 SGHDT and CDR2 YYEEEE. The V end lost 0 bases, the J end lost 3 bases, and 10 bases lay between the germline ends. CDR3 length: 15 amino acids. The CDR3 region has the DNA TGTGCCAGCAGCTTGGACTGGGGCAATGGAAACACCATATATTTT. Its translation is CASSLDWGNGNTIYF.

Regarding this clone: The sample contains more than one DNA sequence encoding this CDR3. The genes are TRBV20-1 and TRBJ2-7, with D unclear. The ends were cut back, 1 base at V and 3 bases at J, with 4 bases in the middle. The CDR3 totals 11 residues. Looked up from germline, CDR1 is DFQATT and CDR2 is SNEGSKA (reference sequence). CDR3 in amino acids: CSARVDYEQYF. CDR3 DNA: TGCAGTGCTAGAGTGGACTACGAGCAGTACTTC.

The V and J genes are TRBV18 and TRBJ2-7, with 14 nucleotides matching TRBD2. This CDR3 comprises 18 residues. Germline loops: CDR1 KGHSH, CDR2 LQKENI. Losses at the gene ends were 4 bases for V and 0 bases for J; bases not matched to a gene: 8. The DNA for the CDR3 is TGTGCCAGCTCACGGCTGGGACTAGCGGGAGACTCCTCCTACGAGCAGTACTTC. It translates to CASSRLGLAGDSSYEQYF.

This clone has more than one count but fewer than ten. The chain employs TRBV9 and TRBJ2-1, with TRBD2 matching over 7 bases. V was pared by 4 bases and J by 1 base, with 8 bases of the junction left unmatched. The CDR3 is 16 residues long. Per the germline V gene, CDR1 is SGDLS and CDR2 is YYNGEE. The CDR3 loop reads CASSIPSGVSYNEQFF. For the CDR3, the DNA is TGTGCCAGCAGCATTCCTAGCGGTGTGTCCTACAATGAGCAGTTCTTC.

The chain is built from TRBV7-9 and TRBJ2-1; tentatively, D is TRBD1 (5 bases). Germline-derived CDR1 and CDR2 are SEHNR and FQNEAQ (reference sequence). V lost 1 base, J lost 5 bases, and 12 bases lay in between. The CDR3 sequence is 15 residues long. The CDR3 DNA follows: TGTGCCAGCAGCTTAGGCAGGGCCCTAAACAATGAGCAGTTCTTC. Translating gives CASSLGRALNNEQFF.

This clone appeared a few times. CDR3 sequence (DNA): TGTGCCAGCAGTTCTAGCGGGAGGGTCGCAGATACGCAGTATTTT. This gives the protein CASSSSGRVADTQYF. The chain is built from TRBV27 and TRBJ2-3; 12 positions match TRBD2. Germline trimming cut 4 bases from V and 4 bases from J; bases unmatched to any gene: 3. Germline CDR1 and CDR2: MNHEY and SMNVEV (reference sequence). This CDR3 has 15 residues.

J is TRBJ2-3 and V is TRBV10-3; TRBD2 matches 7 bases. The CDR3 is 15 residues long. The ends lost 7 bases at V and 2 bases at J; junction bases unmatched: 9. Germline V CDR1 and CDR2: ENHRY, SYGVKD. CDR3 in DNA: TGTGCCATCAAAGGGACTAAGACTCCCACAGATACGCAGTATTTT. Translated: CAIKGTKTPTDTQYF.

This clone was detected only a few times. This sequence joins TRBV9 and TRBJ2-7; D not resolved. Germline assignment: CDR1 SGDLS and CDR2 YYNGEE. V lost 1 base, J lost 4 bases, and 15 bases lay in between. CDR3 size: 15 residues. The CDR3, as DNA: TGTGCCAGCAGCGTAAGCGACCTTGGCACATACGAGCAGTACTTC. It specifies CASSVSDLGTYEQYF.

The gene calls are TRBV25-1 and TRBJ1-1; no definite D call. The CDR3 totals 13 residues. V gave up 5 bases and J gave up 1 base, with 8 bases separating them. Germline V CDR1 and CDR2: MGHDK, SYGVNS. The CDR3 loop reads CASSPRWNTEAFF. The DNA for the CDR3 is TGTGCCAGCAGTCCCAGGTGGAACACTGAAGCTTTCTTT.

This chain links TRBV10-3 with TRBJ1-1; D is possibly TRBD1 (5 bases). The V end lost 6 bases, the J end lost 0 bases, and 14 bases lay between the germline ends. The CDR3 is 15 amino acids. Germline V gene lookup returns CDR1 ENHRY and CDR2 SYGVKD. CDR3 DNA sequence: TGTGCCATCAGCCCCGCGGACAAAATGAACACTGAAGCTTTCTTT. Its translation: CAISPADKMNTEAFF.

This chain links TRBV11-1 with TRBJ2-3; D call uncertain. The germline gives CDR1 SGHAT, CDR2 FQDESV (reference sequence). Trimming took 3 bases from V and 3 from J, leaving 4 bases between them. The CDR3 contains 12 residues. The CDR3 region is CASSFSTDTQYF. The CDR3 DNA reads TGTGCCAGCAGCTTTAGTACAGATACGCAGTATTTT.

The chain has TRBV19 and TRBJ1-5, with a tentative D call TRBD1 (6 bases). Germline V gene sequence: CDR1 LNHDA, CDR2 SQIVND (reference sequence). This CDR3 is 14 amino acids long. The ends were cut back, 4 bases at V and 4 bases at J, with 11 bases in the middle. CDR3 sequence reads: CASSTTGHNQPQHF. Written as DNA, the CDR3 is TGTGCCAGTAGTACGACAGGCCATAATCAGCCCCAGCATTTT.

The chain couples TRBV27 to TRBJ1-5; possibly TRBD1 for D (6 bases). In germline, CDR1 is MNHEY, CDR2 SMNVEV (reference sequence). The CDR3 is 14 residues long. V lost 0 bases, J lost 6 bases, and 9 bases lay in between. The CDR3 bases are TGTGCCAGCAGTTTATCAAGAGGGGGTCAGCCCCAGCATTTT. Protein: CASSLSRGGQPQHF.

This chain joins TRBV9 and TRBJ2-1; D gene unclear. The germline V gene encodes CDR1 SGDLS and CDR2 YYNGEE. This CDR3 has 13 amino acids. V shed 0 bases and J shed 8 bases, with 9 bases lying between them. CDR3 sequence: CASSVGPEDEQFF. CDR3 coding DNA: TGTGCCAGCAGCGTAGGCCCAGAAGATGAGCAGTTCTTC.

This clone has a handful of counts. This chain uses TRBV10-3 with TRBJ2-1; TRBD1 might be the D (6 bases). The CDR3 totals 16 residues. Germline V gene sequence: CDR1 ENHRY, CDR2 SYGVKD. V was trimmed by 0 bases and J by 2 bases, leaving 11 bases between them. CDR3 DNA sequence: TGTGCCATCAGTGAGTCGGCAGGGGCCCCCTACAATGAGCAGTTCTTC. Translation gives CAISESAGAPYNEQFF.

This clone was seen a few times. The V gene is TRBV28, the J gene TRBJ2-5; D is tentatively TRBD1 or TRBD2 (6 bases each). CDR3 size: 13 residues. V lost 7 bases and J lost 7, with 16 bases in between. CDR1 is MDHEN, CDR2 SYDVKM, per germline. The CDR3 region has the DNA TGTGCCAGCATGCAGGGGCCCGGGGGGACCCAGTACTTC. The encoded protein is CASMQGPGGTQYF.

Written as DNA, the CDR3 is TGTGCCAGCAGCTTAGAGGGCCCAAGGTTGGGAGGCTACACCTTC. This sequence encodes CASSLEGPRLGGYTF. The V gene is TRBV7-9, the J gene TRBJ1-2; D is ambiguous. The germline V and J ends were trimmed by 1 base and 8 bases, with 17 bases remaining between them. Germline CDR1 reads SEHNR; CDR2 reads FQNEAQ (reference sequence). CDR3 length: 15 amino acids. Drawing the rest from reference TRBV7-9 and TRBJ1-2, the complete variable domain is DTGVSQNPRHKITKRGQNVTFRCDPISEHNRLYWYRQTLGQGPEFLTYFQNEAQLEKSRLLSDRFSAERPKGSFSTLEIQRTEQGDSAMYLCASSLEGPRLGGYTFGSGTRLTVV.